These 12 T cell receptor beta chains were all obtained from the same sample, sequenced in a study of blood T cell repertoires in COVID-19. Generated by immunoSEQ multiplex PCR, the TCRdb table keeps only in-frame clones and is missing some. The repertoire holds under 350,000 clones, with 86% as singletons. Sequencing was performed on PBMCs or T cells enriched from blood (not recorded which). The receptors were gathered from a man aged 25 to 40 who had recovered from COVID-19.

J is TRBJ2-7 and V is TRBV7-6; TRBD2 is a possible D gene (6 bases). The CDR3 is 14 amino acids. Germline lookup yields CDR1 SGHVS and CDR2 FNYEAQ. Trimming took off 5 bases at V and 7 bases at J, with 18 bases between the two ends. The CDR3 sequence: CASSLTSASSEQYF. DNA of the CDR3: TGTGCCAGCAGCCTGACTAGTGCATCGTCAGAGCAGTACTTC.

This clone has only one observation. The chain carries TRBV15 and TRBJ2-7, with 9 bases lining up with TRBD1. Germline CDR1 reads LNHNV; CDR2 reads YYDKDF (reference sequence). Trimming cost V 5 bases and J 2 bases; bases outside gene matches: 10. CDR3 length: 16 amino acids. The CDR3 loop is CATSPFRDRAPYEQYF. CDR3 sequence (DNA): TGTGCCACCAGCCCATTCCGGGACAGGGCCCCCTACGAGCAGTACTTC.

This chain connects TRBV16 to TRBJ1-2; possibly TRBD1 for D (5 bases). Deletions cut 0 bases from V and 9 bases from J, with 8 bases between. The CDR3 is made up of 12 amino acids. CDR1 KGHSY and CDR2 FQNENV come from the germline V gene. CDR3 amino acids: CASSQSTESYTF. The CDR3 DNA reads as TGTGCCAGCAGCCAATCGACAGAAAGCTACACCTTC.

This clone was seen only once. This sequence joins TRBV19 and TRBJ1-6; no firm D call. This CDR3 region has 13 residues. V shed 8 bases and J shed 7 bases, with 12 bases lying between them. Per the germline V gene, CDR1 is LNHDA and CDR2 is SQIVND (reference sequence). CDR3 sequence: CASATGRNSPLHF. DNA of the CDR3: TGTGCCAGTGCAACCGGGAGAAATTCACCCCTCCACTTT.

V usage is TRBV12-3 or TRBV12-4 and J usage is TRBJ1-5, with D unclear. Trimming pared 1 base from V and 7 bases from J, leaving 8 bases between. The CDR3 covers 13 residues. CDR3 sequence (DNA): TGTGCCAGCAGTTTAGGGAGGACCCAGCCCCAGCATTTT. Its translation: CASSLGRTQPQHF.

The chain carries TRBV10-1 and TRBJ2-1, with D tentatively TRBD1 (6 bases). This CDR3 contains 14 residues. The V end was cut by 8 bases, the J end by 16 bases, with 27 bases between. CDR1 is WNHNN and CDR2 is SYGVQD in the germline V gene (reference sequence). The CDR3, as DNA: TGCGCCAGCTCTGAGGAATTTGGGACACCGTGGCACTTCTTC. Its translation is CASSEEFGTPWHFF.

In regard to this clone: This CDR3 is also generated by other DNA sequences in the sample. The chain is built from TRBV6-5 and TRBJ1-5; 8 bases are shared with TRBD1. This CDR3 contains 14 residues. Germline V gene data show CDR1 as MNHEY and CDR2 as SVGAGI. With V trimmed by 4 bases and J by 6 bases, 5 bases remained unmatched. CDR3 in amino acids: CASSSGTGGQPQHF. The CDR3 nucleotides read TGTGCCAGCAGTTCTGGGACAGGCGGTCAGCCCCAGCATTTT.

This chain joins TRBV7-6 and TRBJ1-3; no reliable D call. With 0 bases removed from V and 0 bases from J, the gap between germline ends came to 9 bases. Germline lookup yields CDR1 SGHVS and CDR2 FNYEAQ. The CDR3 has 16 amino acids. The CDR3 loop is CASSLAPTASGNTIYF. The CDR3 coding sequence is TGTGCCAGCAGCTTAGCGCCAACAGCCTCTGGAAACACCATATATTTT.

This sequence joins TRBV23-1 and TRBJ1-5, with 7 nucleotides matching TRBD1. TRBV23-1 is an open reading frame, and its role is uncertain. After removal of 2 bases from V and 7 bases from J, the junction contained 17 bases not matched to a gene. There are 18 residues in the CDR3. The CDR3 protein is CASSQTRQGRGWNQPQHF. The CDR3 DNA reads TGCGCCAGCAGTCAAACACGACAGGGTCGTGGATGGAACCAGCCCCAGCATTTT.

V gene TRBV19 combines with J gene TRBJ1-3; D gene unclear. Germline assignment: CDR1 LNHDA and CDR2 SQIVND (reference sequence). CDR3 size: 15 residues. The V end lost 3 bases, the J end lost 0 bases, and 9 bases lay between the germline ends. The CDR3 DNA sequence: TGTGCCAGTAGTATCTCTGGCGGCTCTGGAAACACCATATATTTT. It specifies CASSISGGSGNTIYF.

This clone was found once. The chain uses TRBV4-1 and TRBJ2-7; 7 bases agree with TRBD2. Looked up from germline, CDR1 is MGHRA and CDR2 is YSYEKL. J was trimmed by 3 bases and V by 2 bases; bases with no gene match: 10. CDR3 length: 16 residues. In DNA form, the CDR3 reads TGCGCCAGCAGCCAACTAACCGGGACTAACTACTACGAGCAGTACTTC. It is translated as CASSQLTGTNYYEQYF.

This clone occurred once. This rearrangement joins TRBV10-3 to TRBJ2-1, with D uncertain. Germline CDR1 is ENHRY and CDR2 is SYGVKD. The CDR3 loop spans 16 amino acids. The V end was cut by 0 bases, the J end by 2 bases, with 11 bases between. CDR3 DNA: TGTGCCATCAGTGAGTCTACTACCGATACCTACAATGAGCAGTTCTTC. Translation gives CAISESTTDTYNEQFF.